This T cell receptor (beta chain) was sequenced for a study of blood T cell repertoires in COVID-19. Germline loops: CDR1 LGHDT, CDR2 YNNKEL (reference sequence). The CDR3 totals 14 residues. Trimming took off 7 bases at V and 5 bases at J, with 16 bases between the two ends. Original data processing: Scientists estimated how many nucleated cells there were by amplifying reference gene primers. This table comes from immunoSEQ multiplex PCR, and its TCRdb copy is limited to in-frame clones, with some not included. The V and J calls and clone size were taken over from that table, and D and trimming were inferred from the DNA. This sample has roughly 80,000 clones, with around 78% found just once. This clone came up a few times.

The receptor was derived from a human donor in a cohort sampled during active COVID-19. The sample consisted of peripheral blood. V and J are TRBV3-1 (or the pseudogene TRBV3-2) and TRBJ2-3; D not certain. The CDR3 nucleotides read TGTGCCAGCAACCGCGGCGTTAACGGAGATACGCAGTATTTT. It translates to CASNRGVNGDTQYF.